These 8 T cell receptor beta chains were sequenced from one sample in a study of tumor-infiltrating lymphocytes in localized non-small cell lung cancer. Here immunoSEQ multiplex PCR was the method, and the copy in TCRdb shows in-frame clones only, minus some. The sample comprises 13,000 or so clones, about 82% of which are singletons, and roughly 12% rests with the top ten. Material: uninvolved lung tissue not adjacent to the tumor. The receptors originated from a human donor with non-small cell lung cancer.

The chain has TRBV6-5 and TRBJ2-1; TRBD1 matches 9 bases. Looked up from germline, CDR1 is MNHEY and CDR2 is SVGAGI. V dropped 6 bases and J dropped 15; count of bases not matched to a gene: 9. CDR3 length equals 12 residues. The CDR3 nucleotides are TGTGCCAGCAGCTACAGGGGGCTCAACTTGTTCTTC. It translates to CASSYRGLNLFF.

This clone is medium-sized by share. The CDR3 bases are TGTGCCAGCAGCTTGGGGGCGGGGGCCTCGAACACCGGGGAGCTGTTTTTT. Translated: CASSLGAGASNTGELFF. V gene TRBV5-4 combines with J gene TRBJ2-2; D possibly corresponds to TRBD2 (7 bases). The V end lost 0 bases, the J end lost 0 bases, and 12 bases lay between the germline ends. The germline gives CDR1 SGHNT, CDR2 YYREEE (reference sequence). There are 17 residues in the CDR3.

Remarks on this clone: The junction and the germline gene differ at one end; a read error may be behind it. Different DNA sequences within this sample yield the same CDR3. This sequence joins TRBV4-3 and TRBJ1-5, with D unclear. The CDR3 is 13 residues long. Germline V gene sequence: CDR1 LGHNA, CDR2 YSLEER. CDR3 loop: CASSQQLNQPQHF. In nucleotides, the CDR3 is TGCGCTAGCAGCCAGCAACTGAATCAGCCCCAGCATTTT.

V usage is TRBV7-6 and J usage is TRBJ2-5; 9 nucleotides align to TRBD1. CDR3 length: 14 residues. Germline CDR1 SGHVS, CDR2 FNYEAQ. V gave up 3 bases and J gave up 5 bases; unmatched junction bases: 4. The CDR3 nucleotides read TGTGCCAGCAGCTTTCAGGGGACAGGGGAGACCCAGTACTTC. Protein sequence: CASSFQGTGETQYF.

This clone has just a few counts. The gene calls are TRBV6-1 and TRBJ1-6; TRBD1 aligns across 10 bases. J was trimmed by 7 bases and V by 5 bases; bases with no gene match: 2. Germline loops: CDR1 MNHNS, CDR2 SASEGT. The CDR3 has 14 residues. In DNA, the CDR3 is TGTGCCAGCAGTTTGGACAGGGGGAATTCACCCCTCCACTTT. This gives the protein CASSLDRGNSPLHF.

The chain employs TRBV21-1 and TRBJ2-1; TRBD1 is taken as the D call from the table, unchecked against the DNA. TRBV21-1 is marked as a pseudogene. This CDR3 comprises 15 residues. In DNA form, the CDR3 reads TGTGCCAGCAGCGGCCGGGACAGGGAGTGCAATGAGCAGTTCTTC. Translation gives CASSGRDRECNEQFF.

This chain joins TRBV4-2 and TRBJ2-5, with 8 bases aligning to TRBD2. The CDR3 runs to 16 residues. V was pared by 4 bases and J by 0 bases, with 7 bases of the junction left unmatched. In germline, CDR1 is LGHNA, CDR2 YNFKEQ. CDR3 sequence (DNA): TGTGCCAGCAGCCCTCAGAGCGGGGGTCACCAAGAGACCCAGTACTTC. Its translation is CASSPQSGGHQETQYF.

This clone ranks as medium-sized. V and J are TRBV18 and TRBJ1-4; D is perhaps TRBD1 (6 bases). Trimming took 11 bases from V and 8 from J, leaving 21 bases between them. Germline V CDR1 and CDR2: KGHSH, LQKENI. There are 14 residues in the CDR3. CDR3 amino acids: CAAGVGTNPEKLFF. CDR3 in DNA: TGTGCCGCCGGGGTCGGGACAAACCCAGAAAAACTGTTTTTT.